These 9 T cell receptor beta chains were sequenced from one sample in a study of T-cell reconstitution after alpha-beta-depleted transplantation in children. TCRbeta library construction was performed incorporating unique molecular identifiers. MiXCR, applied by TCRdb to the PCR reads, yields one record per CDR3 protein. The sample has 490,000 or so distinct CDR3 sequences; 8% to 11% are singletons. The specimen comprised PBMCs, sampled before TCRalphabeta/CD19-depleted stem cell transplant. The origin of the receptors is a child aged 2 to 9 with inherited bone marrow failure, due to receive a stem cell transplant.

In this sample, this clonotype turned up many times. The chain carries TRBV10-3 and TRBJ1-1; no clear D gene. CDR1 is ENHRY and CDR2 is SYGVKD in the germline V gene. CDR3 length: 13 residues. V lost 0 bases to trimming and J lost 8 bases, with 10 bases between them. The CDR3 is CAISESSKGEAFF. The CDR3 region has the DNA TGTGCCATCAGTGAGTCTTCGAAAGGGGAAGCTTTCTTT.

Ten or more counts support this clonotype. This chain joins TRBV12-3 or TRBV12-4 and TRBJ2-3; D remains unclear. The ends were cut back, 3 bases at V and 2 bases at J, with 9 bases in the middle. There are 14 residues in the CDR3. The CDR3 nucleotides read TGTGCCAGCAGTTTTGACACAATCACAGATACGCAGTATTTT. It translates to CASSFDTITDTQYF.

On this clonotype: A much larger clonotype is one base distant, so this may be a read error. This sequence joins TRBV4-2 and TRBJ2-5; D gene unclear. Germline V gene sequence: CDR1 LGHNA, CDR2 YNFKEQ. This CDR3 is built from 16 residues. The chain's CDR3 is CAGSPRVNAWEETQYF. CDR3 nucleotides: TGTGCCGGCAGCCCAAGGGTAAATGCTTGGGAAGAGACCCAGTACTTC.

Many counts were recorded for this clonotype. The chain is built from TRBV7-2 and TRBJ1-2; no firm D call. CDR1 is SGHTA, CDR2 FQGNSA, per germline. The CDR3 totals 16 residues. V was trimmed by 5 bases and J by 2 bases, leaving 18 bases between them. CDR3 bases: TGTGCCAGCAGCCCCCAGGTGGGCAGAGCCAACTATGGCTACACCTTC. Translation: CASSPQVGRANYGYTF.

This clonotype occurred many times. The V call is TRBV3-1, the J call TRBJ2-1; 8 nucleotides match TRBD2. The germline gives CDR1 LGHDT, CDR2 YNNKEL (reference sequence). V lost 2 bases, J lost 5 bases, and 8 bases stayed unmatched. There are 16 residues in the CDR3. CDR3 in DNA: TGTGCCAGCAGCCAATGGGGGACTAGTGAGAACAATGAGCAGTTCTTC. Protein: CASSQWGTSENNEQFF.

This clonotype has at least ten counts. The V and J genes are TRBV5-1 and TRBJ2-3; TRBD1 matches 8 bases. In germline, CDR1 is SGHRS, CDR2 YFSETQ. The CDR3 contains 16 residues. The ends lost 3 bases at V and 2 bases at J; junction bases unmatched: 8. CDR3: CASSWPRDRSTDTQYF. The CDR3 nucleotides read TGCGCCAGCAGCTGGCCCCGGGACAGGTCCACAGATACGCAGTATTTT.

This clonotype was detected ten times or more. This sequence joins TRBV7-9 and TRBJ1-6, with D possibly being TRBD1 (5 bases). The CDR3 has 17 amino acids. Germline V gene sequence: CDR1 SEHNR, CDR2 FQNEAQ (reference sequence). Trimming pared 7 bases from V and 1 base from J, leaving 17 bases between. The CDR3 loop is CASTPWPGDSYNSPLHF. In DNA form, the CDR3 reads TGTGCCAGCACCCCCTGGCCGGGGGATTCCTATAATTCACCCCTCCACTTT.

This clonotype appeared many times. The chain's CDR3 is CASSYYQVVNEQFF. DNA of the CDR3: TGTGCCAGCAGTTATTATCAGGTGGTCAATGAGCAGTTCTTC. This rearrangement joins TRBV6-2 or TRBV6-3 to TRBJ2-1; D is unclear. The length of the CDR3 is 14 residues. Trimming stripped 3 bases from V and 6 bases from J, with 12 bases between. Per germline, CDR1 MNHEY and CDR2 SVGEGT.

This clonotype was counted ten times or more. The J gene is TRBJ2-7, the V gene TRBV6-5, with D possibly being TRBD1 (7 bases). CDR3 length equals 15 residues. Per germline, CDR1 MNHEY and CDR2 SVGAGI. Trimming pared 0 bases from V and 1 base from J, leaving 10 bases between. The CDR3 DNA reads TGTGCCAGCAGTTACTCGACAGGGAGGTCCTACGAGCAGTACTTC. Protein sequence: CASSYSTGRSYEQYF.